The next 21 T cell receptor beta chains were all read from a single sample in a study of blood T cell repertoires in COVID-19. Repertoires were generated with immunoSEQ multiplex PCR, while TCRdb's copy carries only in-frame clones and drops some. The repertoire holds 250,000 to 350,000 clones, with about 83% as singletons. Sequenced input: PBMCs or T cells enriched from blood (not recorded which). These receptors were collected from a woman between 40 and 55 years old who had recovered from COVID-19.

The rearrangement uses TRBV6-6 and TRBJ2-2; 7 bases are shared with TRBD2. The CDR3 is made up of 14 amino acids. V trimming: 11 bases; J trimming: 5 bases; junction bases outside the gene matches: 11. Per germline, CDR1 MNHNY and CDR2 SVGAGI (reference sequence). Written as DNA, the CDR3 is TGTGCCCACAAGGAGGGAGGGTTTACCGGGGAGCTGTTTTTT. This gives the protein CAHKEGGFTGELFF.

The chain's CDR3 is CASSEGPGGRTDTQYF. The CDR3 DNA reads TGTGCCAGCAGTGAAGGACCAGGGGGAAGAACAGATACGCAGTATTTT. This chain uses TRBV2 with TRBJ2-3; TRBD1 aligns across 7 bases. The germline V gene has CDR1 SNHLY and CDR2 FYNNEI. V trimming: 1 base; J trimming: 3 bases; junction bases outside the gene matches: 7. The CDR3 loop spans 16 amino acids.

The chain joins TRBV5-4 to TRBJ1-2; 7 bases are a match to TRBD1. This CDR3 has 14 residues. Trimming took 4 bases from V and 6 from J; bases not matched to a gene: 9. Germline CDR1 is SGHNT and CDR2 is YYREEE (reference sequence). CDR3 bases: TGTGCCAGCAGCCCCTACGGGACAGAGAATGGCTACACCTTC. Encoded protein: CASSPYGTENGYTF. The whole variable domain, remainder taken from reference TRBV5-4 and TRBJ1-2, is ETGVTQSPTHLIKTRGQQVTLRCSSQSGHNTVSWYQQALGQGPQFIFQYYREEENGRGNFPPRFSGLQFPNYSSELNVNALELDDSALYLCASSPYGTENGYTFGSGTRLTVV.

The V gene is TRBV19, the J gene TRBJ1-5, with a possible D match to TRBD1 (5 bases). Trimming removed 6 bases from V and 0 bases from J, with 18 bases in between. Germline assignment: CDR1 LNHDA and CDR2 SQIVND (reference sequence). The CDR3 is made up of 17 amino acids. CDR3 nucleotide sequence: TGTGCCAGTAGACGGGGGAGTTCGCAGTATAGCAATCAGCCCCAGCATTTT. Translation gives CASRRGSSQYSNQPQHF.

The chain carries TRBV19 and TRBJ2-1; 7 bases line up with TRBD1. The germline CDR1 and CDR2 sequences are LNHDA and SQIVND (reference sequence). CDR3 size: 17 residues. The J segment lost 4 bases and the V segment lost 0 bases, leaving 9 bases of the junction unmatched. CDR3 residues: CASSIEGDSLKYNEQFF. CDR3 DNA: TGTGCCAGTAGTATAGAAGGGGACAGCTTGAAGTACAATGAGCAGTTCTTC. Complete variable domain (other parts from reference TRBV19 and TRBJ2-1): DGGITQSPKYLFRKEGQNVTLSCEQNLNHDAMYWYRQDPGQGLRLIYYSQIVNDFQKGDIAEGYSVSREKKESFPLTVTSAQKNPTAFYLCASSIEGDSLKYNEQFFGPGTRLTVL.

This chain links TRBV12-3 or TRBV12-4 with TRBJ2-1; no clear D gene. The CDR3 covers 13 residues. Trimming removed 6 bases from V and 10 bases from J, with 16 bases in between. The DNA for the CDR3 is TGTGCCAGCAGGCGACACGACCTTCGGGAGCAGTTCTTC. The encoded protein is CASRRHDLREQFF.

This clone was found a few times. The chain links TRBV28 to TRBJ1-4, with TRBD1 matching over 7 bases. V lost 6 bases to trimming and J lost 5 bases; unmatched junction nucleotides: 9. CDR3 length equals 15 residues. Germline V CDR1 and CDR2: MDHEN, SYDVKM. The CDR3 sequence: CASSPRGTENEKLFF. For the CDR3, the DNA is TGTGCCAGCAGCCCTAGGGGGACAGAGAATGAAAAACTGTTTTTT.

This clone was seen repeatedly, ten times or more. The chain has TRBV9 and TRBJ1-1; 7 nucleotides line up with TRBD1. Germline assignment: CDR1 SGDLS and CDR2 YYNGEE. J gave up 1 base and V 3 bases, and 9 bases lay outside the gene matches. The CDR3 runs 16 residues. CDR3 residues: CASSGVRGTENTEAFF. Written as DNA, the CDR3 is TGTGCCAGCAGCGGCGTCCGAGGGACAGAGAACACTGAAGCTTTCTTT.

V is TRBV18 and J is TRBJ2-1; TRBD2 aligns across 8 bases. Germline V gives CDR1 KGHSH, CDR2 LQKENI. The CDR3 has 19 amino acids. V was pared by 5 bases and J by 0 bases, with 15 bases of the junction left unmatched. The CDR3, as DNA: TGTGCCAGCTCATCCTCGCGAGCGGGAGACGTGAGCTCCTACAATGAGCAGTTCTTC. It specifies CASSSSRAGDVSSYNEQFF.

The chain links TRBV18 to TRBJ1-4, with TRBD1 as a possible D gene (5 bases). CDR3 length: 14 amino acids. V was trimmed by 1 base and J by 6 bases, leaving 9 bases between them. CDR1 is KGHSH and CDR2 is LQKENI in the germline V gene. The CDR3 sequence: CASSPRQGDEKLFF. In DNA form, the CDR3 reads TGTGCCAGCTCACCACGGCAGGGTGATGAAAAACTGTTTTTT.

The chain couples TRBV2 to TRBJ1-2; tentative D call: TRBD1 (5 bases). The CDR3 runs to 16 residues. The germline V gene encodes CDR1 SNHLY and CDR2 FYNNEI. Trimming left V 1 base short and J 2 bases short, with 14 bases between. DNA of the CDR3: TGTGCCAGCAGTGAAGAGCAGGGTCTGGGAAACTATGGCTACACCTTC. It encodes CASSEEQGLGNYGYTF.

This clone was detected only a few times. This chain connects TRBV10-2 to TRBJ1-1; D unresolved. Trimming stripped 4 bases from V and 1 base from J, with 13 bases between. The CDR3 is 15 residues long. The V gene's germline CDR1 is WSHSY and CDR2 SAAADI. CDR3 amino acids: CASSGGIAGNTEAFF. The CDR3 DNA is TGCGCCAGCAGTGGGGGAATCGCGGGGAACACTGAAGCTTTCTTT.

This chain's CDR3 is CASSRGLAGVTDTQYF. The CDR3 nucleotides read TGTGCCAGCAGCAGGGGACTAGCGGGAGTCACAGATACGCAGTATTTT. This sequence joins TRBV7-9 and TRBJ2-3; 14 nucleotides match TRBD2. The CDR3 covers 16 residues. Per the germline V gene, CDR1 is SEHNR and CDR2 is FQNEAQ (reference sequence). The trim removed 5 bases at V and 2 bases at J, leaving 3 bases unmatched.

The V gene is TRBV30, the J gene TRBJ2-7, with 10 bases matching TRBD1. The germline CDR1 and CDR2 sequences are GTSNPN and SVGIG (reference sequence). The length of the CDR3 is 14 residues. Unmatched junction bases numbered 8, after V lost 2 bases and J lost 7 bases. The CDR3 region is CAWSIGTGVFEQYF. CDR3 in DNA: TGTGCCTGGAGTATCGGGACAGGGGTTTTTGAGCAGTACTTC. The full variable domain, in which reference TRBV30 and TRBJ2-7 provide the parts outside the CDR3, is SQTIHQWPATLVQPVGSPLSLECTVEGTSNPNLYWYRQAAGRGLQLLFYSVGIGQISSEVPQNLSASRPQDRQFILSSKKLLLSDSGFYLCAWSIGTGVFEQYFGPGTRLTVT.

This chain uses TRBV2 with TRBJ2-5; tentative D call: TRBD2 (5 bases). The V gene's germline CDR1 is SNHLY and CDR2 FYNNEI. The CDR3 is 14 amino acids. V lost 3 bases to trimming and J lost 0 bases, with 8 bases between them. The CDR3 coding sequence is TGTGCCAGCAGTGACTACGGGGACCAAGAGACCCAGTACTTC. Translating gives CASSDYGDQETQYF.

The CDR3 is CASSELGLADYEQYF. The CDR3 DNA reads as TGTGCCAGCTCAGAACTGGGACTAGCGGACTACGAGCAGTACTTC. The V call is TRBV18, the J call TRBJ2-7; 11 nucleotides align to TRBD2. From germline, CDR1 is KGHSH and CDR2 LQKENI. The CDR3 loop spans 15 amino acids. V trimming: 5 bases; J trimming: 3 bases; junction bases outside the gene matches: 6.

The chain combines TRBV18 with TRBJ2-7, with TRBD1 as a possible D gene (5 bases). This CDR3 is built from 14 residues. The germline gives CDR1 KGHSH, CDR2 LQKENI. The V end lost 3 bases, the J end lost 6 bases, and 15 bases lay between the germline ends. Written as DNA, the CDR3 is TGTGCCAGCTCACCGGATTCAGGGCATCTCGAGCAGTACTTC. Translated: CASSPDSGHLEQYF.

The chain is built from TRBV18 and TRBJ1-4, with D perhaps TRBD1 (5 bases). The germline V gene has CDR1 KGHSH and CDR2 LQKENI. V lost 2 bases, J lost 10 bases, and 14 bases lay in between. The CDR3 covers 14 residues. The DNA of the CDR3 is TGTGCCAGCTCACCAGACGGGGGTATGGGAAAACTGTTTTTT. The encoded protein is CASSPDGGMGKLFF.

J is TRBJ2-5 and V is TRBV6-5; TRBD1 is a possible D gene (5 bases). The ends were cut back, 8 bases at V and 2 bases at J, with 9 bases in the middle. This CDR3 has 12 amino acids. Germline assignment: CDR1 MNHEY and CDR2 SVGAGI. The CDR3 spells CASSTVQETQYF. The CDR3 nucleotides read TGTGCCAGCTCGACAGTTCAAGAGACCCAGTACTTC.

The genes are TRBV7-2 and TRBJ1-4, with D perhaps matching TRBD1 (5 bases). CDR1 is SGHTA, CDR2 FQGNSA, per germline. The CDR3 extends over 14 amino acids. V was trimmed by 1 base and J by 7 bases, leaving 10 bases between them. As DNA, the CDR3 is TGTGCCAGCAGCTTAGGGGGCGGGGCTGAAAAACTGTTTTTT. Protein product: CASSLGGGAEKLFF.

In its sample, this clone was seen once. This chain joins TRBV4-3 and TRBJ2-5; D possibly corresponds to TRBD2 (7 bases). V dropped 3 bases and J dropped 5 bases, with 16 bases sitting between them. This CDR3 contains 15 residues. Germline CDR1 is LGHNA and CDR2 is YSLEER. The CDR3 is CASSHADGGLETQYF. As DNA, the CDR3 is TGCGCCAGCAGCCACGCAGACGGGGGGCTGGAGACCCAGTACTTC.